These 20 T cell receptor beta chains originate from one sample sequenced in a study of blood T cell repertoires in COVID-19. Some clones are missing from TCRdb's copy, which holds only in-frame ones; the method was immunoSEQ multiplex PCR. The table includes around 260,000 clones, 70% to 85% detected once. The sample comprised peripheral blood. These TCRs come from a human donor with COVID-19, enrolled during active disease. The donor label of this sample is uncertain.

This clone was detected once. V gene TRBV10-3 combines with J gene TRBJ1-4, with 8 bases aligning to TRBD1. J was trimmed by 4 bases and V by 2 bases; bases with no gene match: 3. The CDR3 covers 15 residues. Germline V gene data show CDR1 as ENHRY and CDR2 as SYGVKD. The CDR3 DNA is TGTGCCATCAGTGAGAGTGACAGGGGTAATGAAAAACTGTTTTTT. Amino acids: CAISESDRGNEKLFF.

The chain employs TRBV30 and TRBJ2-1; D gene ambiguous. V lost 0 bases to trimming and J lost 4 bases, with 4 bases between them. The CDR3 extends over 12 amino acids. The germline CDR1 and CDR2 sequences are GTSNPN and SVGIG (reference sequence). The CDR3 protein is CAWSVLYNEQFF. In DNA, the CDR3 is TGTGCCTGGAGTGTACTGTACAATGAGCAGTTCTTC.

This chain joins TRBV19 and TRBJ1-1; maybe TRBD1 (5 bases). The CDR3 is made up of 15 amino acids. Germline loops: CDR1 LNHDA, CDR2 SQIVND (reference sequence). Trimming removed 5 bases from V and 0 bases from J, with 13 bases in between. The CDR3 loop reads CASSADGGVNTEAFF. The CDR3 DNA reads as TGTGCCAGTAGTGCAGACGGGGGGGTGAACACTGAAGCTTTCTTT.

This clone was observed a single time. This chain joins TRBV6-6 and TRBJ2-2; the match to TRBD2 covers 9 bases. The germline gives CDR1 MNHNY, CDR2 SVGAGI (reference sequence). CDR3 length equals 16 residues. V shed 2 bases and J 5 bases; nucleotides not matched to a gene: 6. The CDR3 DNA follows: TGTGCCAGCAGTTACGGTAGCGGGAGAGGAACCGGGGAGCTGTTTTTT. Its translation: CASSYGSGRGTGELFF.

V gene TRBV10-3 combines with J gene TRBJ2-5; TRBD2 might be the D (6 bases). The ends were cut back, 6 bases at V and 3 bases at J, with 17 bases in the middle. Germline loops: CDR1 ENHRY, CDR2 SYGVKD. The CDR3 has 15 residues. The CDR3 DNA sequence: TGTGCCATCAGGAACCGGGAACTAGCAGAAGAGACCCAGTACTTC. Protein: CAIRNRELAEETQYF.

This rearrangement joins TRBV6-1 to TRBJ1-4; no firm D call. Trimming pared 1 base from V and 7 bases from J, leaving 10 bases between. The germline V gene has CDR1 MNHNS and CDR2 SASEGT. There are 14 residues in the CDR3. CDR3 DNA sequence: TGTGCCAGCAGTGAAGTCGTCATCGGTGAAAAACTGTTTTTT. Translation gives CASSEVVIGEKLFF.

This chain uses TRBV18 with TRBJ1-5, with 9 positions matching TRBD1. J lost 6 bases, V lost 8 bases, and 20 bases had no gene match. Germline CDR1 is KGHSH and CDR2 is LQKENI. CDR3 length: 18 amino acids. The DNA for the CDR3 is TGTGCCAGCCAGTCCAACCGGACAGGGGCGCGATCGGGTCAGCCCCAGCATTTT. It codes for CASQSNRTGARSGQPQHF.

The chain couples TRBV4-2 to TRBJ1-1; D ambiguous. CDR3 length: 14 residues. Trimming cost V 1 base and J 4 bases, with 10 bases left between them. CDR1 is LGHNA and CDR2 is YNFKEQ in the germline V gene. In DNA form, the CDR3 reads TGTGCCAGCAGCCAAGGACGGGTTAGCACTGAAGCTTTCTTT. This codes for CASSQGRVSTEAFF.

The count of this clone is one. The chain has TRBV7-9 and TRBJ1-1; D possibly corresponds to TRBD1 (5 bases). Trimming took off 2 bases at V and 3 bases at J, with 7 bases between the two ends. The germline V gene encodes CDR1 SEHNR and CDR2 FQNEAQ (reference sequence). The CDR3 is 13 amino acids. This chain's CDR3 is CASSLNRYTEAFF. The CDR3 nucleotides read TGTGCCAGCAGCTTAAACAGGTACACTGAAGCTTTCTTT.

The CDR3 bases are TGTGCCAGCAGCTTAGATCTTCCAGCGGGTGGGAGGGCAGATACGCAGTATTTT. Translated, it gives CASSLDLPAGGRADTQYF. The chain is built from TRBV11-2 and TRBJ2-3, with TRBD2 matching 7 bases. The CDR3 is 18 residues long. Germline assignment: CDR1 SGHAT and CDR2 FQNNGV. With V trimmed by 0 bases and J by 4 bases, 13 bases remained unmatched. Full variable domain (outside the CDR3, taken from reference TRBV11-2 and TRBJ2-3): EAGVAQSPRYKIIEKRQSVAFWCNPISGHATLYWYQQILGQGPKLLIQFQNNGVVDDSQLPKDRFSAERLKGVDSTLKIQPAKLEDSAVYLCASSLDLPAGGRADTQYFGPGTRLTVL.

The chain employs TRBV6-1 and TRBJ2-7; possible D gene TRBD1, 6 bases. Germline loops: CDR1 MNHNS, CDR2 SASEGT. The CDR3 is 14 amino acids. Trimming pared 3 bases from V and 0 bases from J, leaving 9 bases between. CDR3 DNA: TGTGCCAGCAGTGAGAGACAGGACTCCTACGAGCAGTACTTC. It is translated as CASSERQDSYEQYF.

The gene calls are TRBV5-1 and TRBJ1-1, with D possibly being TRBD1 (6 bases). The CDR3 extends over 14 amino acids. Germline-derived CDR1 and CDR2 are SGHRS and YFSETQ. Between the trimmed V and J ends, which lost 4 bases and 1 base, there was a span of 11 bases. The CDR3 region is CASSTGQRNTEAFF. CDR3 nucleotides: TGCGCCAGCAGCACGGGACAACGGAACACTGAAGCTTTCTTT. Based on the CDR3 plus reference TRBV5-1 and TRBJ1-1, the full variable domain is KAGVTQTPRYLIKTRGQQVTLSCSPISGHRSVSWYQQTPGQGLQFLFEYFSETQRNKGNFPGRFSGRQFSNSRSEMNVSTLELGDSALYLCASSTGQRNTEAFFGQGTRLTVV.

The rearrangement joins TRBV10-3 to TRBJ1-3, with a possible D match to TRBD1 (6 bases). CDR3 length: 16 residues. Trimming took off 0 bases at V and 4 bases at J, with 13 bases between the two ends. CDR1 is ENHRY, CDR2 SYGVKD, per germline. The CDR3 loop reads CAISESAGTSGNTIYF. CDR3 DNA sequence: TGTGCCATCAGTGAGTCCGCAGGGACATCAGGAAACACCATATATTTT.

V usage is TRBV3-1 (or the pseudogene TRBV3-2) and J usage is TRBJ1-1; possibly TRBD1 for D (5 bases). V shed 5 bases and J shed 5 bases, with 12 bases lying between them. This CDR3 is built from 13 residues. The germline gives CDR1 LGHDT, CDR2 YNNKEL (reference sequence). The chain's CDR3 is CASSSVRGTEAFF. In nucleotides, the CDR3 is TGTGCCAGCAGCTCGGTCCGGGGGACTGAAGCTTTCTTT.

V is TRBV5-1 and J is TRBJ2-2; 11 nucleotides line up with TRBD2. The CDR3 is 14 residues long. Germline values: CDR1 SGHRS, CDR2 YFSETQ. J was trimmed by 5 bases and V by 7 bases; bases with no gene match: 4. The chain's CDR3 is CASGRLAGTGELFF. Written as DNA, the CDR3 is TGCGCCAGCGGCCGACTAGCGGGAACCGGGGAGCTGTTTTTT.

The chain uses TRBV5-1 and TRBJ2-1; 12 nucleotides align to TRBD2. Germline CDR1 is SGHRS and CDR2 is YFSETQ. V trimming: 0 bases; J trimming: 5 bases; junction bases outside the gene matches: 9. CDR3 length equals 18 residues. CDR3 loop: CASSLAGASGRGDNEQFF. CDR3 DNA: TGCGCCAGCAGCTTGGCAGGGGCTAGCGGGAGGGGTGACAATGAGCAGTTCTTC.

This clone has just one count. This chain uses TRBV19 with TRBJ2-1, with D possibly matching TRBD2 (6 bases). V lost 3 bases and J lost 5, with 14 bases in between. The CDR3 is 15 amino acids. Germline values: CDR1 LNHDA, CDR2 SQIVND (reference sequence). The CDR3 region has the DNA TGTGCCAGTAGTATGAATCGCGGGACTGACAATGAGCAGTTCTTC. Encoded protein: CASSMNRGTDNEQFF.

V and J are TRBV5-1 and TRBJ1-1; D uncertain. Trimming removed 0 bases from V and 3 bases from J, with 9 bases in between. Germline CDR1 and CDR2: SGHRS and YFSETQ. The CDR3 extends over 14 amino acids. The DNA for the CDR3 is TGCGCCAGCAGCTTGGATAGCACCTACACTGAAGCTTTCTTT. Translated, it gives CASSLDSTYTEAFF.

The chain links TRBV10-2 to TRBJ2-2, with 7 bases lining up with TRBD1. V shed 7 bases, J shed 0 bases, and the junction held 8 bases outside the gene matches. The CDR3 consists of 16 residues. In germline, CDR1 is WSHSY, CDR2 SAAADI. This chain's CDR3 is CASTTGPPTNTGELFF. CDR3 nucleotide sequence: TGCGCCAGCACGACAGGGCCGCCTACGAACACCGGGGAGCTGTTTTTT.

The CDR3 DNA reads TGCGCCAGCAGCCGCAGACAGTTCATGAACACTGAAGCTTTCTTT. Protein: CASSRRQFMNTEAFF. The V gene is TRBV4-1, the J gene TRBJ1-1; possible D gene TRBD1, 5 bases. The CDR3 runs 15 residues. Trimming cost V 4 bases and J 0 bases, with 12 bases left between them. Germline V gene data show CDR1 as MGHRA and CDR2 as YSYEKL.